The clone carrying this T cell receptor (beta chain) has only one observation. What it binds is not known. These data belong to a study of T cell responses to AZD1222 COVID-19 vaccine. For the study at large: The analysis combined second doses at about 4 or about 12 weeks.

The CDR3 is 14 residues long. Germline CDR1 reads SGHRS; CDR2 reads YFSETQ. V was shortened by 0 bases and J by 6 bases, with 11 bases between the two germline ends. Overall study findings and caveats: The donor cohort was predominantly white British with a female majority, and clonal diversity may have been underestimated. Repertoires in all cases were sampled only once the peak T cell response had passed. There were vaccine-associated CD4 TCRs across spike, dominant at 160-218 and 743-854.

Sequencing used immunoSEQ multiplex PCR; TCRdb keeps in-frame clones, though not all of them. The top ten clones hold over 1.5% of a sample with roughly 150,000 clones, about nine tenths of them seen once. Source: peripheral blood, taken on day 0 of AZD1222 vaccination. This sequence was found in an adult in good health. This chain uses TRBV5-1 with TRBJ2-3; D uncertain. CDR3 amino acids: CASSLVSRTDTQYF. The CDR3 region has the DNA TGCGCCAGCAGCTTGGTTAGTAGGACCGATACGCAGTATTTT.